Each of the 2 T cell receptor beta chains below was sequenced from the same sample in a study of beta chain features in type 1 diabetes. Notes on the study in general: There was a moderate but significant shortening of TCRB CDR3s in all four CD4+ subsets of Type 1 diabetes patients.

The entirety of the isolated RNA underwent reverse transcription, so expressed TCRB transcripts were sequenced. Method: immunoSEQ multiplex PCR; TCRdb's copy keeps in-frame clones and lacks some. Of about 160,000 clones listed, about 8.3% were seen once; the top ten hold around 0.5%. These receptors' targets are unknown. Sequenced sample: central memory CD4+ T cells from blood. These receptors came from a woman between 18 and 30 years old with type 1 diabetes.

This clone has only a few counts. The V call is TRBV29-1, the J call TRBJ1-2, with 9 bases identical to TRBD1. Trimming at V came to 7 bases and at J to 0 bases, leaving 9 bases not matched to a gene. This CDR3 has 15 residues. Germline loops: CDR1 SQVTM, CDR2 ANQGSEA. The CDR3 DNA reads TGCAGCGCCGGGGGGACAGGGCAAGCTAACTATGGCTACACCTTC. Translating it yields CSAGGTGQANYGYTF.

This clone was picked up a small number of times. V is TRBV7-2 and J is TRBJ2-1; 10 bases align to TRBD2. V shed 5 bases, J shed 13 bases, and the junction held 5 bases outside the gene matches. The CDR3 runs to 12 residues. Per germline, CDR1 SGHTA and CDR2 FQGNSA. The CDR3 loop is CASSTGLAEQFF. The CDR3 DNA sequence: TGTGCCAGCAGCACAGGACTAGCGGAACAGTTCTTC.